A single T cell receptor beta chain is shown here with its context. What it binds is not known. V gave up 5 bases and J gave up 0 bases; unmatched junction bases: 0. The CDR3 runs to 12 residues. Germline V gene lookup returns CDR1 GTSNPN and CDR2 SVGIG (reference sequence). Researchers ran the PCR with 60 Vbeta and 13 Jbeta primers. This table comes from immunoSEQ multiplex PCR, and its TCRdb copy is limited to in-frame clones, with some not included. The table records 130,000 to 150,000 clones, 60% to 80% of them present only once. These data originate in a study of cytomegalovirus exposure and HLA in healthy donors. As for the study in general: The study's early data release held approximately 91 million unique TCRs from HLA-typed donors.

Study outcomes and limitations: In a later analysis, the majority of CMV-associated beta chains seemingly showed HLA restriction.

The clonotype originates from a woman aged 25 to 45 in good health and CMV-seronegative. The specimen sequenced was PBMCs. The V and J genes are TRBV30 and TRBJ1-1, with 7 bases aligning to TRBD1. In DNA, the CDR3 is TGTGCCTGGGACAGGGTGAACACTGAAGCTTTCTTT. Its protein product is CAWDRVNTEAFF. The full variable domain, with the rest looked up from reference TRBV30 and TRBJ1-1, is SQTIHQWPATLVQPVGSPLSLECTVEGTSNPNLYWYRQAAGRGLQLLFYSVGIGQISSEVPQNLSASRPQDRQFILSSKKLLLSDSGFYLCAWDRVNTEAFFGQGTRLTVV.